This entry describes one T cell receptor beta chain. There are many counts of this clone. Its antigen is not yet known. With the read ending 3 residues before the CDR3 end, the germline J gene is used to fill in that end. The trim is 5 bases for V and 3 bases for J, with a gap of 11 bases between the germline ends. The CDR3 starts with the cysteine, ends with the phenylalanine, and has 13 residues. The CDR3 was read in part: 30 bases, with the frame set at base 1. Reading the germline V gene gives CDR1 MDHEN and CDR2 SYDVKM. The entry originates in a study of T cell clonality in common variable immunodeficiency (dated by TCRdb to between 2014 and 2017). Equivalent amounts of genomic DNA from CVID and control samples were used as sequencing input. For every sample, a 60 bp segment covering the rearranged TCRbeta CDR3 region was amplified and then sequenced. The immunoSEQ assay, a bias-corrected multiplex PCR combined with high-throughput sequencing, was used for TCRbeta amplification. The paper's processing steps were these. Each unique nucleotide sequence was treated as a clone and annotated with V, D and J genes, copy number and frequency. Sequences were labeled productive if in frame, and non-productive if out of frame or containing stop codons. Clonality was calculated from Shannon's entropy as previously described. The predicted amino acid sequences of productive clones were used to derive the mean CDR3 Kyte-Doolittle hydropathy. Scaled V gene usage was hierarchically clustered using Manhattan distance and complete linkage with the R hclust function. Clone sharing by CDR3 amino acid sequence was assessed by resampling 12 repertoires per group over 100 rounds. The repertoires were searched for approximately 73 published EBV-specific and some 250 published CMV-specific TCRbeta sequences. A couple of CVID samples yielding fewer than 10,000 sequences were excluded from analysis, leaving approximately 40 CVID repertoires. Drawn from immuneACCESS, this table holds only the in-frame rearrangements with V and J called that TCRdb kept. Clones are partly lost; checked studies trace under half to an unresolved V gene and leave the rest unexplained. D and trimming were read from the DNA, whereas the V and J calls and clone size are those reported in that table. The table puts about 23,000 clones in this sample, none counted just once. Of the sample, 8.9% falls within the top ten clones.

Diagnosis of CVID followed standard criteria, namely serum IgG, IgA and/or IgM below the normal range together with specific antibody deficiency. There were 40 to 45 subjects in the CVID group (around 30 male and 15 female), ranging in age from about 8 to 65 years, with a mean age of around 40. Most CVID patients and most healthy controls were of Caucasian heritage. At the time of study participation, every CVID subject had been on replacement immunoglobulin therapy for one year or longer. When blood was collected, none of the CVID subjects were ill or on immunomodulatory or immunosuppressive medication. Heparinized peripheral whole blood samples of roughly 5 to 8 ml were obtained from each donor. Genomic DNA from adults with common variable immune deficiency (CVID) and from healthy adult controls was used for sequencing of TCRbeta CDR3 repertoires. Diluted blood was density-centrifuged over Hypaque 1077 or Ficoll-Paque to isolate peripheral blood mononuclear cells. Genomic DNA was obtained from unsorted mononuclear cells through either Qiagen column purification or a centrifugation-based method.

What the research found in general, with its limitations: Differences among patients in the CVID cohort limited the correlations between repertoire features and clinical complications. According to the authors, figuring out what caused the increased clonality in CVID would require sequencing the repertoires of T cell subpopulations. Reportedly, TCRbeta sequences from CVID had fewer deletions and N-nucleotide insertions, and highly modified clones with 13 or more V deletions were absent from CVID. Healthy controls shared more TCRbeta clones with each other than CVID subjects shared among themselves (p < 0.0001). Although equal DNA input was used, an average of roughly 85,000 unique sequences per sample was obtained for controls, compared with approximately 30,000 for CVID samples. TCRbeta clonality was higher in CVID subjects than in healthy controls (t-test p = 0.018), and the increase was most characteristic of about a third of subjects.

Sequencing was done on a sample of peripheral blood mononuclear cells. The V and J genes are TRBV28 and TRBJ2-7; TRBD2 is possibly the D segment (6 matching bases). This receptor was taken from a human donor with common variable immunodeficiency. CDR3 DNA, as far as it was read: TGTGCCAGCAGTCGCGGGATGAACTACGAG. This translates into CASSRGMNYE. The whole CDR3 sequence is CASSRGMNYEQYF.